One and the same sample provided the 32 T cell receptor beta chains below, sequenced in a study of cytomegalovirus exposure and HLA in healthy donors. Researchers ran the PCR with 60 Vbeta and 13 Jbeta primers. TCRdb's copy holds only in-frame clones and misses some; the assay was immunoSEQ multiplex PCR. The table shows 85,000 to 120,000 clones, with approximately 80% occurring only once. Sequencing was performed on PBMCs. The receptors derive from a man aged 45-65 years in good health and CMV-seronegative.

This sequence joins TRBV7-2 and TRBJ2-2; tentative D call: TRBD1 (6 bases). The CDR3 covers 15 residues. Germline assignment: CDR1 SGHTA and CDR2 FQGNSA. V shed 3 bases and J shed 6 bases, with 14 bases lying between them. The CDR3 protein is CASSLRKGVAGELFF. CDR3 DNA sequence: TGTGCCAGCAGCTTGCGAAAGGGGGTAGCCGGGGAGCTGTTTTTT.

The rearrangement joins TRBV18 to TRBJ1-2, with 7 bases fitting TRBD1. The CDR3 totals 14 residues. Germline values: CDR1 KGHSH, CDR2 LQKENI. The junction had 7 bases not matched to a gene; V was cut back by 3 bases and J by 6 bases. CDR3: CASSPERQGHGYTF. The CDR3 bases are TGTGCCAGCTCACCTGAGAGACAGGGACATGGCTACACCTTC.

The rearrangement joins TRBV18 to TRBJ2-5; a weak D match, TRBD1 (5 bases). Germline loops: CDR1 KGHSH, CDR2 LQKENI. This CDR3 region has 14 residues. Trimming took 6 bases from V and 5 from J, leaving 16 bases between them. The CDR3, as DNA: TGTGCCAGCTCTGGTCCAGGGCCTAGGGAGACCCAGTACTTC. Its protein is CASSGPGPRETQYF.

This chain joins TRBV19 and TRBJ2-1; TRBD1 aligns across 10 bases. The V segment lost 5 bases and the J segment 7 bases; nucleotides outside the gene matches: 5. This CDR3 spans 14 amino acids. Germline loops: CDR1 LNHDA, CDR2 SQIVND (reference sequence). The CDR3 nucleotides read TGTGCCAGTAGTGACAGGGGGCGGTCGAATGAGCAGTTCTTC. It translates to CASSDRGRSNEQFF.

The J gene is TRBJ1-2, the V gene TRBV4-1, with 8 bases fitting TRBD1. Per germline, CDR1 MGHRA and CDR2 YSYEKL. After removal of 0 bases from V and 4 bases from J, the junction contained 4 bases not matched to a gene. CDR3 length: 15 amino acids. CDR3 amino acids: CASSQEQGVSYGYTF. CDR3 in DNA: TGCGCCAGCAGCCAAGAACAGGGGGTTAGCTATGGCTACACCTTC.

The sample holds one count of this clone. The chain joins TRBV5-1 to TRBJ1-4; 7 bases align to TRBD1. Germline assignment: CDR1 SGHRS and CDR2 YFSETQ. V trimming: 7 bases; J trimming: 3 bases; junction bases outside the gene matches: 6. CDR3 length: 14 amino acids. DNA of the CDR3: TGCGCCAGCGGACTCGGGACAGCTAATGAAAAACTGTTTTTT. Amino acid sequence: CASGLGTANEKLFF.

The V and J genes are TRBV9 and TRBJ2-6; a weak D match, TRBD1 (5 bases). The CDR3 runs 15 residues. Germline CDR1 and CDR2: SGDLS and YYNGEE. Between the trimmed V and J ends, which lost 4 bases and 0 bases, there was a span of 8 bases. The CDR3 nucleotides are TGTGCCAGCAGCCTAACAGGCTCTGGGGCCAACGTCCTGACTTTC. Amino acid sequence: CASSLTGSGANVLTF.

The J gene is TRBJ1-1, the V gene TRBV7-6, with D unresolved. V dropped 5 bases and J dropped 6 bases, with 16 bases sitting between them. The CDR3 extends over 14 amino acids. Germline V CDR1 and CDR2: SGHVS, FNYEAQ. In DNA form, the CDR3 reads TGTGCCAGCAGCGCCCTCGGAGAGGCCCCTGAAGCTTTCTTT. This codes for CASSALGEAPEAFF.

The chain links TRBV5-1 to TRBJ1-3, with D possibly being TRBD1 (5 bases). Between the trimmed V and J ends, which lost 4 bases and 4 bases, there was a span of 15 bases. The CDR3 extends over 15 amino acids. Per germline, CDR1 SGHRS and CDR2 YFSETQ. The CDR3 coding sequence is TGCGCCAGCAGCGCGTCTAAGGGGTCGGGAAACACCATATATTTT. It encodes CASSASKGSGNTIYF. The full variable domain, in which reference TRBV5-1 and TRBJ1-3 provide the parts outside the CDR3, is KAGVTQTPRYLIKTRGQQVTLSCSPISGHRSVSWYQQTPGQGLQFLFEYFSETQRNKGNFPGRFSGRQFSNSRSEMNVSTLELGDSALYLCASSASKGSGNTIYFGEGSWLTVV.

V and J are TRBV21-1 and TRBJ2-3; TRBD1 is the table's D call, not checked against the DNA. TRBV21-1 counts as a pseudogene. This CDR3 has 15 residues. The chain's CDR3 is CASSKRDSNTDTQYF. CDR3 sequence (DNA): TGTGCCAGCAGCAAGCGCGACAGCAACACAGATACGCAGTATTTT.

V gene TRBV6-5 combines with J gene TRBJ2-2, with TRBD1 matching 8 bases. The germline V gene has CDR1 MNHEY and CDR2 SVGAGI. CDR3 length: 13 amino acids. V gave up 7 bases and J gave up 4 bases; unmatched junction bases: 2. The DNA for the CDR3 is TGTGCCAGCAACAGGGGGACCACCGGGGAGCTGTTTTTT. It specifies CASNRGTTGELFF.

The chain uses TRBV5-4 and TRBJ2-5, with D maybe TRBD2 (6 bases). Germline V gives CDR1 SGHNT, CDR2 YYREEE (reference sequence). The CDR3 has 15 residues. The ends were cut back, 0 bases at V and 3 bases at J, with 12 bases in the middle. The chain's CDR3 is CASSLDFREEETQYF. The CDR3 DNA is TGTGCCAGCAGCTTGGACTTTAGGGAGGAAGAGACCCAGTACTTC.

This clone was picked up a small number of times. The chain's CDR3 is CASSLQVTGLETQYF. The DNA of the CDR3 is TGTGCCAGCAGCTTACAAGTTACAGGGTTGGAGACCCAGTACTTC. V is TRBV11-2 and J is TRBJ2-5; TRBD1 is a possible D gene (6 bases). CDR3 length equals 15 residues. V lost 2 bases and J 5 bases, leaving 15 bases between the germline ends. Germline CDR1 reads SGHAT; CDR2 reads FQNNGV.

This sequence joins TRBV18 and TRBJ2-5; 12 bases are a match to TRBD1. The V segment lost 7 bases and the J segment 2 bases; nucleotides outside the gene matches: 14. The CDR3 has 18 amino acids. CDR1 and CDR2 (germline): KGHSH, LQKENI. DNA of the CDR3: TGTGCCAGCTGGCCGGGGACAGGGGGCCCAAATACTCAAGAGACCCAGTACTTC. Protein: CASWPGTGGPNTQETQYF.

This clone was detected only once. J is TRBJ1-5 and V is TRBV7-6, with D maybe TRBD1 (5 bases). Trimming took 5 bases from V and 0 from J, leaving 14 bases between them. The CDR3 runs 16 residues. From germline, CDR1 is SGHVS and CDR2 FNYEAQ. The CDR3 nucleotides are TGTGCCAGCAGCGCGGGGGAGTTTTATAGCAATCAGCCCCAGCATTTT. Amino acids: CASSAGEFYSNQPQHF.

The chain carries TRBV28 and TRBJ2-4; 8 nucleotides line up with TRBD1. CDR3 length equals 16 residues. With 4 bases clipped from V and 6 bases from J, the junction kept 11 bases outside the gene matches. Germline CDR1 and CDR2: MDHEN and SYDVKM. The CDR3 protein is CASSSAPNDRGNIQYF. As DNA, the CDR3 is TGTGCCAGCAGTTCCGCCCCCAACGACAGGGGAAACATTCAGTACTTC.

The CDR3 protein is CATLGGITEAFF. The CDR3 region has the DNA TGTGCCACCCTGGGGGGGATCACTGAAGCTTTCTTT. The chain has TRBV6-5 and TRBJ1-1, with D perhaps matching TRBD1 (5 bases). Trimming took off 10 bases at V and 4 bases at J, with 13 bases between the two ends. This CDR3 region has 12 residues. From germline, CDR1 is MNHEY and CDR2 SVGAGI.

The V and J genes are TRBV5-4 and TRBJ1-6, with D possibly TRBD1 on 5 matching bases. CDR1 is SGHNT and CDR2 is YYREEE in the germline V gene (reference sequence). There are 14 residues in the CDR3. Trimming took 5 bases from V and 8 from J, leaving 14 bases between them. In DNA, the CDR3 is TGTGCCAGCAGACGGGACTTACAAGATTCACCCCTCCACTTT. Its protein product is CASRRDLQDSPLHF.

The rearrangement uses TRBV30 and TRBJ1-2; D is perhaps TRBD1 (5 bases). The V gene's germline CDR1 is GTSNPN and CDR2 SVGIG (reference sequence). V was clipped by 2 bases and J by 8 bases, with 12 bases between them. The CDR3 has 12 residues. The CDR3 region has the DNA TGTGCCTGGAGTAGTGGGGGAGGGGGCTACACCTTC. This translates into CAWSSGGGGYTF.

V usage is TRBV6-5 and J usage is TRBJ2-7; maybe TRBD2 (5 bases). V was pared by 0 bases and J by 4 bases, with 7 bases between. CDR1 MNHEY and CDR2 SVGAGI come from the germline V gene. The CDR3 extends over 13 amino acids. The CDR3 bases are TGTGCCAGCAGTTACTCCCGGGGTTACGAGCAGTACTTC. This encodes CASSYSRGYEQYF.

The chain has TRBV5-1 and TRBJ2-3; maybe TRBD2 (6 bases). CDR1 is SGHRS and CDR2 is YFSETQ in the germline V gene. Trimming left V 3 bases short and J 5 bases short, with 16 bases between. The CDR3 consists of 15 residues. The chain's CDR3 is CASSSGRAGLDTQYF. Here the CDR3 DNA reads TGCGCCAGCAGCTCGGGAAGGGCGGGGTTAGATACGCAGTATTTT.

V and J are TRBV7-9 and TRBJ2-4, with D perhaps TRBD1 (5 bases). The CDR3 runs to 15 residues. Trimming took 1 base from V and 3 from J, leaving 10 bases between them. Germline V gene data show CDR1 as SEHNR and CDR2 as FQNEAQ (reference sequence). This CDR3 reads CASSLGDSLKNIQYF. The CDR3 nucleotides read TGTGCCAGCAGCTTAGGAGACAGCCTCAAAAACATTCAGTACTTC.

Written as DNA, the CDR3 is TGCGCCAGCACTGCGAAGGCCCTAGGAACCGGGGAGCTGTTTTTT. Its protein product is CASTAKALGTGELFF. This chain links TRBV10-2 with TRBJ2-2, with no clear D. The CDR3 consists of 15 residues. Germline V gene sequence: CDR1 WSHSY, CDR2 SAAADI. With 7 bases removed from V and 5 bases from J, the gap between germline ends came to 17 bases.

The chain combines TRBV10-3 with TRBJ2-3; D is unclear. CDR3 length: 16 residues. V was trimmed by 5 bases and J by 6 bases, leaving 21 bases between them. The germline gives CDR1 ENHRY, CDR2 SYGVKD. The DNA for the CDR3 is TGTGCCATCAGTCCCGGGTCCCCTCGCGAGCTCGATACGCAGTATTTT. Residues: CAISPGSPRELDTQYF.

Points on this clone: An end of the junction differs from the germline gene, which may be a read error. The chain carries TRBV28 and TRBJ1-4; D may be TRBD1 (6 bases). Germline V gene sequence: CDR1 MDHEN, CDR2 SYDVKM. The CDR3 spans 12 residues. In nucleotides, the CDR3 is TGTGCCAGCAGTTCTTCAGACAGGAGTTGGATTTTT. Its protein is CASSSSDRSWIF.

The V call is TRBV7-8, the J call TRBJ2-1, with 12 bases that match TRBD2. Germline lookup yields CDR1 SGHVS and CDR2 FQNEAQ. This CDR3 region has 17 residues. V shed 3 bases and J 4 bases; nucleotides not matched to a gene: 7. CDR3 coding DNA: TGTGCCAGCAGCTTGCGGACTAGCGGGGTACAATACAATGAGCAGTTCTTC. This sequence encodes CASSLRTSGVQYNEQFF.

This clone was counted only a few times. The CDR3 DNA reads TGTGCCAGCAGCTTGGTGTGGAGCGAGAACTACGAGCAGTACTTC. It yields the protein CASSLVWSENYEQYF. The rearrangement joins TRBV5-6 to TRBJ2-7; the D is unclear. The V end was cut by 0 bases, the J end by 3 bases, with 13 bases between. The CDR3 consists of 15 residues. Germline lookup yields CDR1 SGHDT and CDR2 YYEEEE.

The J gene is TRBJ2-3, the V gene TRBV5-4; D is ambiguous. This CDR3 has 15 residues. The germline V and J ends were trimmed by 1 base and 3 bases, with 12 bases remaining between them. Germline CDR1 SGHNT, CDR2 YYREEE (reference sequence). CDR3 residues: CASSLSDSPTDTQYF. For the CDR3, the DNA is TGTGCCAGCAGCTTGAGTGACTCTCCTACAGATACGCAGTATTTT. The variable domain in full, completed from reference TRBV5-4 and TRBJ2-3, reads ETGVTQSPTHLIKTRGQQVTLRCSSQSGHNTVSWYQQALGQGPQFIFQYYREEENGRGNFPPRFSGLQFPNYSSELNVNALELDDSALYLCASSLSDSPTDTQYFGPGTRLTVL.

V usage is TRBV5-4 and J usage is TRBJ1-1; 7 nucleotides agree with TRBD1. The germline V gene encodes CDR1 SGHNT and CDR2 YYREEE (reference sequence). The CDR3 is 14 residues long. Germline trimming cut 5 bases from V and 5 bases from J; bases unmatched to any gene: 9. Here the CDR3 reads CASRMDRTITEAFF. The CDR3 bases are TGTGCCAGCAGAATGGACAGGACAATTACTGAAGCTTTCTTT.

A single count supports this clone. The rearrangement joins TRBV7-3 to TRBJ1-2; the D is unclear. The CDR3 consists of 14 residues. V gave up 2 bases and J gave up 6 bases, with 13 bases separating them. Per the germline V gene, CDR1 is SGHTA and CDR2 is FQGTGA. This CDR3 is CASSLRTTRNGYTF. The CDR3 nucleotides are TGTGCCAGCAGCTTACGGACTACCAGGAATGGCTACACCTTC.

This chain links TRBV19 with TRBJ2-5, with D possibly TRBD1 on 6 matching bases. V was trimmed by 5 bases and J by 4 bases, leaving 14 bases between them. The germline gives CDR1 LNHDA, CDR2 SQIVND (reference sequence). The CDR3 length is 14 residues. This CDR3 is CASSSGPGAETQYF. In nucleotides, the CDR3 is TGTGCCAGTAGTTCGGGTCCAGGGGCAGAGACCCAGTACTTC.

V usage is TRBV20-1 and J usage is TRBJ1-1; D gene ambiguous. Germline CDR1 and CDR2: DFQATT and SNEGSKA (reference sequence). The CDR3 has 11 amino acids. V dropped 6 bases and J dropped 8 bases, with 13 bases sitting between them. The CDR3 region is CSARAGAEAFF. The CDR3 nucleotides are TGCAGTGCGCGGGCGGGCGCAGAAGCTTTCTTT.